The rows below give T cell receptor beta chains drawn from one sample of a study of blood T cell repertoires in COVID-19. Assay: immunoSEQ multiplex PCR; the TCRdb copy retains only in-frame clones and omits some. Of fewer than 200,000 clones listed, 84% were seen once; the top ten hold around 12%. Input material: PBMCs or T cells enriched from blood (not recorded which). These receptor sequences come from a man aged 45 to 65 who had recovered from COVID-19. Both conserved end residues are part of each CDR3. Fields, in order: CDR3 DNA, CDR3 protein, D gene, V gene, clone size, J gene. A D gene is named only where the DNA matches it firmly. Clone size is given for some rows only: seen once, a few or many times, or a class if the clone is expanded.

TGCGCCAGCAGGTCCGGGACAGGGCGAGAGACCCAGTACTTC | CASRSGTGRETQYF | TRBD1 | TRBV5-1 | NA | TRBJ2-5
TGTGCCAGCAGCCCCGGACTAGCGGGTGCTACCTACGAGCAGTACTTC | CASSPGLAGATYEQYF | TRBD2 | TRBV7-6 | NA | TRBJ2-7
TGTGCCAGCAGCACGCAGGGGTCAGATACGCAGTATTTT | CASSTQGSDTQYF | NA | TRBV5-4 | NA | TRBJ2-3
TGTGCCAGCAGTTTTCCCCCGGAGGGGGGGGCAAATCAGCCCCAGCATTTT | CASSFPPEGGANQPQHF | NA | TRBV28 | NA | TRBJ1-5
TGTGCCAGCAGCCAACAGGGTGGCTATGGCTACACCTTC | CASSQQGGYGYTF | NA | TRBV6-5 | NA | TRBJ1-2
TGTGCCAGCAGTGTGCCAGGCCCCTACGAGCAGTACTTC | CASSVPGPYEQYF | NA | TRBV2 | NA | TRBJ2-7
TGTGCCAGCAGCCCTAACAGGGGTAGGAATTCACCCCTCCACTTT | CASSPNRGRNSPLHF | TRBD1 | TRBV5-4 | few | TRBJ1-6
TGTGCTTCCTTTGGAGCGAGTGAGACCCAGTACTTC | CASFGASETQYF | NA | TRBV2 | NA | TRBJ2-5
TGCAGCGTTCTCACCGGGACAGTTTCCTACGAGCAGTACTTC | CSVLTGTVSYEQYF | TRBD1 | TRBV29-1 | NA | TRBJ2-7
TGTGCCAGTAGTATAAGCTTGAACACTGAAGCTTTCTTT | CASSISLNTEAFF | NA | TRBV19 | NA | TRBJ1-1
TGTGCCAGCAGCGTAGGAGACAGGGAGAGCAATCAGCCCCAGCATTTT | CASSVGDRESNQPQHF | TRBD1 | TRBV9 | NA | TRBJ1-5
TGTGCCAGCACATCCGAGGCAGCCGGAAACACCATATATTTT | CASTSEAAGNTIYF | NA | TRBV2 | NA | TRBJ1-3
TGTGCCAGTGCATTCCGAGGGGGTGGCAATCAGCCCCAGCATTTT | CASAFRGGGNQPQHF | NA | TRBV19 | NA | TRBJ1-5
TGTGCCAGCAGCTCGCATGGGGGGGATCAGCCCCAGCATTTT | CASSSHGGDQPQHF | NA | TRBV5-4 | NA | TRBJ1-5
TGTGCCATCAGCGACGGGGGGTGGCAGCCCCAGCATTTT | CAISDGGWQPQHF | NA | TRBV10-3 | NA | TRBJ1-5
TGCGCCAGCAGCCAAGATTTCGGAAGGGGGGGCGACTATGGCTACACCTTC | CASSQDFGRGGDYGYTF | NA | TRBV4-3 | once | TRBJ1-2
TGTGCCACCAGCAGAGATGGGGGGGCCTTACTCTACGAGCAGTACTTC | CATSRDGGALLYEQYF | NA | TRBV15 | once | TRBJ2-7
TGTGCCAGCAGCCCGCTCGGACAGAGCAAAGGGCCTAACTATGGCTACACCTTC | CASSPLGQSKGPNYGYTF | NA | TRBV11-2 | NA | TRBJ1-2
TGTGCCAGCAGCTGGACAGGGACTAGCACAGATACGCAGTATTTT | CASSWTGTSTDTQYF | TRBD1 | TRBV9 | NA | TRBJ2-3
TGTGCCAGCAGCCGAGGGACTTACGATAATGAAAAACTGTTTTTT | CASSRGTYDNEKLFF | NA | TRBV11-2 | NA | TRBJ1-4
TGTGCCAGCAGGGCCCCAGGGGGAGGCTATGGCTACACCTTC | CASRAPGGGYGYTF | TRBD1 | TRBV3-1/TRBV3-2 | NA | TRBJ1-2
TGTGCCAGCAGCCTAACGACAGGGACTGAAGCTTTCTTT | CASSLTTGTEAFF | TRBD1 | TRBV14 | few | TRBJ1-1
TGTGCCAGCACTACGGGACAGAACAATCAGCCCCAGCATTTT | CASTTGQNNQPQHF | TRBD1 | TRBV28 | NA | TRBJ1-5
TGCAGTGCCTTTGAGTACACTGAAGCTTTCTTT | CSAFEYTEAFF | NA | TRBV20-1 | NA | TRBJ1-1
TGTGCCAGCAGGTTGGGGCAGTCACTTGGCTACACCTTC | CASRLGQSLGYTF | NA | TRBV6-5 | NA | TRBJ1-2
TGTGCCAGCAGCAACGACAGGGATCGCACTGAAGCTTTCTTT | CASSNDRDRTEAFF | TRBD1 | TRBV6-6 | NA | TRBJ1-1
TGTGCCAGCAGCTTAGGTCGCTTAGGGACAGGGAACACTGAAGCTTTCTTT | CASSLGRLGTGNTEAFF | TRBD1 | TRBV7-9 | NA | TRBJ1-1
TGCGCCAGCAGCCAAGAAGATGTGGTTAGCTATGGCTACACCTTC | CASSQEDVVSYGYTF | NA | TRBV4-1 | NA | TRBJ1-2
TGCGCCAGCAGTCACCTTCACAACAGGAAAGCTAACTATGGCTACACCTTC | CASSHLHNRKANYGYTF | NA | TRBV23-1 | NA | TRBJ1-2
TGTGCCAGTAGTATAGGGACAGGGGCGCTCCAGGGAGCTTTCTTT | CASSIGTGALQGAFF | TRBD1 | TRBV19 | NA | TRBJ1-1
TGTGCCAGCAGCTCCGCGACAGGGGCTTTCTTT | CASSSATGAFF | TRBD1 | TRBV6-5 | NA | TRBJ1-1
TGTGCCAGCAGCCCCCGAGGGGGAGGGTCAACTAATGAAAAACTGTTTTTT | CASSPRGGGSTNEKLFF | NA | TRBV9 | NA | TRBJ1-4
TGTGCCAGCAGCTCGGGACAGGGGTTATCAGATACGCAGTATTTT | CASSSGQGLSDTQYF | TRBD1 | TRBV7-9 | NA | TRBJ2-3
TGTGCCAGCGTGGCATCAGGGGATCTCACTGAAGCTTTCTTT | CASVASGDLTEAFF | NA | TRBV6-5 | NA | TRBJ1-1
TGTGCCAGCAGCGGCCCTGCTAGGGACAGCCCCGTTAACTATGGCTACACCTTC | CASSGPARDSPVNYGYTF | TRBD1 | TRBV7-2 | NA | TRBJ1-2
TGTGCCAGCAGCAAACCGAGGGGGCTGGGCTATGGCTACACCTTC | CASSKPRGLGYGYTF | TRBD1 | TRBV28 | NA | TRBJ1-2
TGTGCCAGCAGCTTAGCGCTAGCGGGGGTCACCGGGGAGCTGTTTTTT | CASSLALAGVTGELFF | TRBD2 | TRBV7-6 | medium-sized | TRBJ2-2
TGCGCCAGCAGCCAAGATATGGCAGGGCGTAACTATGGCTACACCTTC | CASSQDMAGRNYGYTF | NA | TRBV4-1 | NA | TRBJ1-2
TGTGCCAGCAGCCCTCAGGGTTCTAGGGACACCATATATTTT | CASSPQGSRDTIYF | NA | TRBV3-1/TRBV3-2 | NA | TRBJ1-3
TGTGCCAGCAGTTTCGGTAGATTTAGGACTAGCGGGTTTTACAATGAGCAGTTCTTC | CASSFGRFRTSGFYNEQFF | TRBD2 | TRBV28 | once | TRBJ2-1
TGTGCCAGCAGTGCCCAGGGGGCAGGCACTGAAGCTTTCTTT | CASSAQGAGTEAFF | TRBD1 | TRBV6-4 | NA | TRBJ1-1
TGTGCCAGCAGTTTAGGGTTAGTGGGGGGCTCTGGAAACACCATATATTTT | CASSLGLVGGSGNTIYF | NA | TRBV28 | NA | TRBJ1-3
TGTGCCAGCAGTCCAGGGGGTTGGACTGAAGCTTTCTTT | CASSPGGWTEAFF | TRBD1 | TRBV28 | NA | TRBJ1-1
TGTGCCAGCTCACCACCGGTGGGGTGGGAGTCGTACCAAGAGACCCAGTACTTC | CASSPPVGWESYQETQYF | NA | TRBV18 | NA | TRBJ2-5
TGTGCCAGCAGTGACCCTCAACGGTCACCCCTCCACTTT | CASSDPQRSPLHF | NA | TRBV2 | once | TRBJ1-6
TGTGCCAGCAGTTTTAACAGGGGTGTTTTTGTGGCTTTCTTT | CASSFNRGVFVAFF | TRBD1 | TRBV28 | NA | TRBJ1-1
TGTGCCAGCAGCCACGCCCCCCCCGGGACAGGGGGGAATGAGCAGTTCTTC | CASSHAPPGTGGNEQFF | TRBD1 | TRBV5-4 | NA | TRBJ2-1
TGCGCCAGCAGCTTGTCTATAGCGGGGGGATTGGCGGGTGAGCAGTTCTTC | CASSLSIAGGLAGEQFF | TRBD2 | TRBV5-1 | NA | TRBJ2-1